This T cell receptor beta chain was identified during a study of beta chain features in type 1 diabetes. The entirety of the isolated RNA underwent reverse transcription, so expressed TCRB transcripts were sequenced. For naive, central memory and regulatory T cell samples, reads averaged around 3.8 million. Generated by immunoSEQ multiplex PCR, the TCRdb table keeps only in-frame clones and is missing some. The data show 200,000 to 250,000 clones, with 25% to 30% seen just once and roughly 4% held by the top ten. CDR1 and CDR2 (germline): MGHRA, YSYEKL. This CDR3 has 14 residues. The ends were cut back, 1 base at V and 6 bases at J, with 10 bases in the middle. Study observations and caveats: All four CD4+ subsets from Type 1 diabetes patients carried moderately but significantly shorter TCRB CDR3s.

This clone has just a few counts. The antigen remains undetermined. The rearrangement joins TRBV4-1 to TRBJ2-1; possibly TRBD1 for D (5 bases). The material sequenced was central memory CD4+ T cells from blood. The sequence derives from a man between 25 and 39 years old in good health. CDR3 nucleotide sequence: TGCGCCAGCAGCCAAGGGGGCTATCTCAATGAGCAGTTCTTC. Amino acids: CASSQGGYLNEQFF.